Listed here is a single T cell receptor (beta chain). This entry is derived from a study of CD8 T cells in Susac syndrome. Germline assignment: CDR1 SQVTM and CDR2 ANQGSEA. The CDR3 has 16 amino acids. Trimming removed 7 bases from V and 0 bases from J; junction bases left unmatched: 12. TCR beta sequencing covered blood CD8+ and CD4+ T cells. Random hexamers served to reverse transcribe roughly 0.45 to 1 ug RNA. A multiplex approach, immunoSEQ multiplex PCR, amplified TCR beta CDR3 across 54 Vbeta and 13 Jbeta. TCRdb re-called the immunoSEQ multiplex PCR reads through MiXCR, storing one row per CDR3 protein. Of about 150,000 distinct CDR3 sequences listed, 95% to 96% were seen once; the top ten hold 0.14% to 0.15%.

The chain is built from TRBV29-1 and TRBJ1-5, with TRBD1 identical over 7 bases. The receptor was isolated from a human donor with multiple sclerosis. The sequenced sample consisted of CD8+ T cells from PBMCs. The DNA for the CDR3 is TGCAGCGAGGAGTCGACAGGGAAATATAGCAATCAGCCCCAGCATTTT. Translated: CSEESTGKYSNQPQHF.